Below, 11 T cell receptor beta chains from the same sample are listed, as sequenced in a study of OX40 agonist ivuxolimab in advanced cancers. Profiled with immunoSEQ multiplex PCR; TCRdb holds only in-frame clones, not every one. The sample contains 65,000 to 90,000 clones, about nine tenths of which appear only once. The specimen was CD4+ or CD8+ T cells sorted from blood, collected in a trial of the OX40 agonist ivuxolimab. Receptors originate from an adult with an advanced solid tumor such as melanoma, head and neck, liver or kidney cancer.

V and J are TRBV27 and TRBJ2-3; maybe TRBD1 (6 bases). CDR1 is MNHEY, CDR2 SMNVEV, per germline (reference sequence). The CDR3 is 13 amino acids. V dropped 4 bases and J dropped 7 bases, with 12 bases sitting between them. CDR3 DNA sequence: TGTGCCAGCAGTTGGGGGCTTCCAAATACGCAGTATTTT. This translates into CASSWGLPNTQYF.

V gene TRBV6-1 combines with J gene TRBJ1-1, with D perhaps TRBD1 (6 bases). The CDR3 totals 13 residues. CDR1 is MNHNS, CDR2 SASEGT, per germline. V dropped 5 bases and J dropped 3 bases, with 10 bases sitting between them. The CDR3, as DNA: TGTGCCAGCAGTTTTACAGGGCACACTGAAGCTTTCTTT. Residues: CASSFTGHTEAFF.

Comments on this clone: One junction end does not reproduce the germline sequence, and a read error may be involved. This rearrangement joins TRBV11-2 to TRBJ1-2; possible D gene TRBD1, 5 bases. The germline CDR1 and CDR2 sequences are SGHAT and FQNNGV. The CDR3 sequence is 13 residues long. The DNA of the CDR3 is TGTGCCGGCAGCTTACAGCAGGGTCATGGCTACACCTTC. Amino acids: CAGSLQQGHGYTF. Drawing the rest from reference TRBV11-2 and TRBJ1-2, the complete variable domain is EAGVAQSPRYKIIEKRQSVAFWCNPISGHATLYWYQQILGQGPKLLIQFQNNGVVDDSQLPKDRFSAERLKGVDSTLKIQPAKLEDSAVYLCAGSLQQGHGYTFGSGTRLTVV.

J is TRBJ2-3 and V is TRBV19; 13 bases are shared with TRBD2. V lost 7 bases, J lost 3 bases, and 10 bases stayed unmatched. The CDR3 contains 17 residues. Germline CDR1 is LNHDA and CDR2 is SQIVND (reference sequence). The CDR3 reads CASMGRRTSGRTDTQYF. The CDR3 DNA reads TGTGCCAGTATGGGTAGGCGGACTAGCGGGAGAACAGATACGCAGTATTTT. The variable domain in full, completed from reference TRBV19 and TRBJ2-3, reads DGGITQSPKYLFRKEGQNVTLSCEQNLNHDAMYWYRQDPGQGLRLIYYSQIVNDFQKGDIAEGYSVSREKKESFPLTVTSAQKNPTAFYLCASMGRRTSGRTDTQYFGPGTRLTVL.

The chain couples TRBV6-5 to TRBJ1-2; D unclear. The CDR3 sequence is 14 residues long. The V end was cut by 0 bases, the J end by 7 bases, with 12 bases between. The germline CDR1 and CDR2 sequences are MNHEY and SVGAGI. The CDR3 loop reads CASSYSGPGGGYTF. CDR3 coding DNA: TGTGCCAGCAGTTACTCAGGCCCGGGCGGTGGCTACACCTTC.

The V gene is TRBV4-2, the J gene TRBJ2-7; 8 bases align to TRBD1. Per germline, CDR1 LGHNA and CDR2 YNFKEQ. The CDR3 length is 13 residues. V was clipped by 6 bases and J by 9 bases; unmatched bases: 10. CDR3 region: CASSLGQVNRQYF. The CDR3 bases are TGTGCCAGCAGTCTGGGACAGGTGAATCGGCAGTACTTC.

In this sample, this clone turned up a few times. The chain joins TRBV7-3 to TRBJ2-2, with 9 positions matching TRBD2. CDR3 length: 15 amino acids. Looked up from germline, CDR1 is SGHTA and CDR2 is FQGTGA. After removal of 3 bases from V and 5 bases from J, the junction contained 4 bases not matched to a gene. The CDR3 DNA follows: TGTGCCAGCAGCTTGGACCTAGCGGGGACCGGGGAGCTGTTTTTT. It is translated as CASSLDLAGTGELFF.

The genes are TRBV11-1 and TRBJ1-5, with 8 bases that match TRBD1. J gave up 6 bases and V 5 bases, and 9 bases lay outside the gene matches. Germline CDR1 is SGHAT and CDR2 is FQDESV (reference sequence). The CDR3 has 15 residues. CDR3 in amino acids: CASSRRGLEFQPQHF. DNA of the CDR3: TGTGCCAGCAGCCGCAGGGGGCTCGAGTTTCAGCCCCAGCATTTT.

V and J are TRBV6-1 and TRBJ1-6, with D unresolved. The CDR3 totals 12 residues. Per germline, CDR1 MNHNS and CDR2 SASEGT. Trimming took 7 bases from V and 8 from J, leaving 9 bases between them. The CDR3 bases are TGTGCCAGCATTGGGGAGTATTCACCCCTCCACTTT. Translation gives CASIGEYSPLHF.

The chain uses TRBV29-1 and TRBJ2-5, with TRBD2 as a possible D gene (7 bases). Per the germline V gene, CDR1 is SQVTM and CDR2 is ANQGSEA. There are 17 residues in the CDR3. Trimming took off 2 bases at V and 1 base at J, with 20 bases between the two ends. This chain's CDR3 is CSVELRQQGGSQETQYF. The CDR3 DNA sequence: TGCAGCGTTGAATTGCGGCAACAGGGCGGGAGCCAAGAGACCCAGTACTTC.

This clone showed up just once. The chain has TRBV7-2 and TRBJ2-1; 7 positions match TRBD1. J lost 10 bases, V lost 7 bases, and 16 bases had no gene match. The CDR3 contains 15 residues. CDR1 and CDR2 (germline): SGHTA, FQGNSA. The chain's CDR3 is CASTQGNWESGEQFF. In DNA, the CDR3 is TGTGCCAGCACACAGGGGAATTGGGAATCGGGCGAGCAGTTCTTC.